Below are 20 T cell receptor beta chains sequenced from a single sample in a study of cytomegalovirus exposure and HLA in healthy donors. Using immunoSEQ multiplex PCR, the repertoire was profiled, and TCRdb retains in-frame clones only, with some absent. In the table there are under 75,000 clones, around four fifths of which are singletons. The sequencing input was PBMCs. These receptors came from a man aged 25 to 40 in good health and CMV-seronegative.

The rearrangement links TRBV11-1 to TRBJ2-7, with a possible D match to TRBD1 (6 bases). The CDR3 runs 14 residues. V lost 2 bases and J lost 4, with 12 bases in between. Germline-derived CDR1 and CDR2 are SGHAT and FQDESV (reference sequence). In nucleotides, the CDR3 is TGTGCCAGCAGCTTACAGGGGAGTGCATACGAGCAGTACTTC. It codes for CASSLQGSAYEQYF.

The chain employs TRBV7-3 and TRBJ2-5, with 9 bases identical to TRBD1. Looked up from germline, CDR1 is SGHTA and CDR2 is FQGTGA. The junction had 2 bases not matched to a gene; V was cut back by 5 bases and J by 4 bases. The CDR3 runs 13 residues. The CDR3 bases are TGTGCCAGCAGCAAGGGACAGGGAGAGACCCAGTACTTC. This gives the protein CASSKGQGETQYF.

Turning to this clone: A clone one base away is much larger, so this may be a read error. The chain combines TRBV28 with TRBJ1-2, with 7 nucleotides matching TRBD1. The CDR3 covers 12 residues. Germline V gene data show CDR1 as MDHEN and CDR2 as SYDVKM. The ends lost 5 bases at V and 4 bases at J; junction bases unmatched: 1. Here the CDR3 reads CASSRQGYGYTF. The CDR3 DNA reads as TGTGCCAGCAGTCGACAGGGCTATGGCTACACCTTC.

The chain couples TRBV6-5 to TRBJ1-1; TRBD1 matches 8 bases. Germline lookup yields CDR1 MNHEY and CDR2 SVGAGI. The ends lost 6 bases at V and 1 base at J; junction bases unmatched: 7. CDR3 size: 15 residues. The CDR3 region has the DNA TGTGCCAGCAGACGCAGCAGGGGGCAGAACACTGAAGCTTTCTTT. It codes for CASRRSRGQNTEAFF.

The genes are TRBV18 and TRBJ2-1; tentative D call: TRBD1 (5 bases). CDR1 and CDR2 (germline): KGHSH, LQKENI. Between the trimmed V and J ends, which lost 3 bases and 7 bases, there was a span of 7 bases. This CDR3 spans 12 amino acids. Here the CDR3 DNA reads TGTGCCAGCTCACCGGGGCGGAATGAGCAGTTCTTC. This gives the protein CASSPGRNEQFF.

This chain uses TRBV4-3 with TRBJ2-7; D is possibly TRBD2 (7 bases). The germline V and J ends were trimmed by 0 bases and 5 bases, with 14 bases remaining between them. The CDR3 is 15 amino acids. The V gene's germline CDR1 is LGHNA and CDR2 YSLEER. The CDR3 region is CASSQDLGGLNEQYF. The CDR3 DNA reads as TGCGCCAGCAGCCAAGATCTCGGGGGGCTGAACGAGCAGTACTTC.

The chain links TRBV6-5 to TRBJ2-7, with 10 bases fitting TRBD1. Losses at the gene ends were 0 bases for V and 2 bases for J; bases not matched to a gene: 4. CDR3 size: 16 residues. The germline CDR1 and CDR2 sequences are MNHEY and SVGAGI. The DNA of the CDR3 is TGTGCCAGCAGTTACTCGCCGGGACAGGGGACCTACGAGCAGTACTTC. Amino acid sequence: CASSYSPGQGTYEQYF.

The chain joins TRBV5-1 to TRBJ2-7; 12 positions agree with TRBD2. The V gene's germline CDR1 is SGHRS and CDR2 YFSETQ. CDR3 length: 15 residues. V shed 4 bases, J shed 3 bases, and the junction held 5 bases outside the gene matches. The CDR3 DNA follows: TGCGCCAGCAGCCTGACTAGCGGGAGCTTCTACGAGCAGTACGTC. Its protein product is CASSLTSGSFYEQYV.

CDR3 bases: TGTGCCAGCAGCGGACGGGAGTCCCACACTGAAGCTTTCTTT. Encoded protein: CASSGRESHTEAFF. This chain joins TRBV9 and TRBJ1-1; D not resolved. Per the germline V gene, CDR1 is SGDLS and CDR2 is YYNGEE. The CDR3 runs 14 residues. Trimming shortened V by 3 bases and J by 3 bases, and 12 bases separated the two germline ends.

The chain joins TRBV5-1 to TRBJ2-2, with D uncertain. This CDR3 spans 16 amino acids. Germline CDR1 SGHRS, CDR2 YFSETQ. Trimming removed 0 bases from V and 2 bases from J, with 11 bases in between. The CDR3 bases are TGCGCCAGCAGCTTGGCTGGCGGAGTAAACACCGGGGAGCTGTTTTTT. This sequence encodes CASSLAGGVNTGELFF.

The CDR3 nucleotides are TGTGCCAGCAGCTTGGAGGGACAGAAGAAAGAGACCCAGTACTTC. This encodes CASSLEGQKKETQYF. V is TRBV5-8 and J is TRBJ2-5; 7 bases match TRBD1. The CDR3 extends over 15 amino acids. Germline V gene data show CDR1 as SGHTS and CDR2 as YDEGEE. V shed 0 bases and J 3 bases; nucleotides not matched to a gene: 5.

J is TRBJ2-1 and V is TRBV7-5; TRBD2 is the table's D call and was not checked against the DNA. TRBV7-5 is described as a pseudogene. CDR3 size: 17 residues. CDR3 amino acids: CVRSSGLAGVSYNEQFF. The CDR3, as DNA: TGTGTCAGAAGCTCTGGACTAGCGGGAGTCTCCTACAATGAGCAGTTCTTC.

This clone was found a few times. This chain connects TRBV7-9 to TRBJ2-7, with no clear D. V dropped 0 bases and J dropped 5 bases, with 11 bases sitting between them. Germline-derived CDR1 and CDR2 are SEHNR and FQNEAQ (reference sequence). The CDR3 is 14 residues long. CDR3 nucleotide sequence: TGTGCCAGCAGCTTAGCTGCAGGTAAGGACGAGCAGTACTTC. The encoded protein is CASSLAAGKDEQYF.

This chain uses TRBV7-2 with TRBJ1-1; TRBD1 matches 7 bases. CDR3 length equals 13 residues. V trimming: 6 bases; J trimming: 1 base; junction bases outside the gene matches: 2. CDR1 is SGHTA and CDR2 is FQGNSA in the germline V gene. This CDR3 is CASRGQRNTEAFF. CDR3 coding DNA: TGTGCCAGCAGGGGACAGAGGAACACTGAAGCTTTCTTT.

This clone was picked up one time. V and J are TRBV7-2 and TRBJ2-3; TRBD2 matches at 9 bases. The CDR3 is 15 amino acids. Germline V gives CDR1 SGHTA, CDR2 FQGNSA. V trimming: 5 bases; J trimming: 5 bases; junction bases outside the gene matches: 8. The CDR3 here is CASSLVAGAGDTQYF. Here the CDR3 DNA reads TGTGCCAGCAGCCTTGTAGCGGGAGCGGGAGATACGCAGTATTTT.

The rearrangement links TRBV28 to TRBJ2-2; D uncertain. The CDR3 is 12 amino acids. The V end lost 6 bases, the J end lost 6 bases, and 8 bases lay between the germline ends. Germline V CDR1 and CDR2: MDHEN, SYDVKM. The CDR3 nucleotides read TGTGCCAGCAGACTCGCATCCGGGGAGCTGTTTTTT. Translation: CASRLASGELFF.

The CDR3 DNA is TGTGCCACCAGCAGAGAAAGGACTAGCGGGGACTCCTACGAGCAGTACTTC. Amino acids: CATSRERTSGDSYEQYF. This chain uses TRBV15 with TRBJ2-7; 12 bases line up with TRBD2. From germline, CDR1 is LNHNV and CDR2 YYDKDF (reference sequence). The V segment lost 0 bases and the J segment 0 bases; nucleotides outside the gene matches: 3. There are 17 residues in the CDR3.

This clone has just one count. The CDR3: CASSLRQVSGEQYV. The CDR3 DNA reads TGTGCCAGCAGCTTGAGGCAGGTAAGCGGCGAGCAGTACGTC. The chain has TRBV5-5 and TRBJ2-7, with D maybe TRBD2 (5 bases). This CDR3 region has 14 residues. V lost 1 base and J lost 6, with 14 bases in between. The germline gives CDR1 SGHKS, CDR2 YYEKEE (reference sequence).

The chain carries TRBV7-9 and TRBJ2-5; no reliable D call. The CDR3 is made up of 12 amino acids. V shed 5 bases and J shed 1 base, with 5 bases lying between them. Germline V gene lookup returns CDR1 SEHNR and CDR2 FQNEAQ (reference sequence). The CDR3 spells CASSGRQETQYF. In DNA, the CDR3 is TGTGCCAGCAGCGGGCGCCAAGAGACCCAGTACTTC.

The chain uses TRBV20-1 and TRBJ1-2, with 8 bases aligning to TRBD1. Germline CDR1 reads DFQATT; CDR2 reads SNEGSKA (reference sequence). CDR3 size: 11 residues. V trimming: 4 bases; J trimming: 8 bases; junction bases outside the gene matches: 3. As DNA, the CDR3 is TGCAGTGCTACAGGGGGCGGCGGCTACACCTTC. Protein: CSATGGGGYTF.